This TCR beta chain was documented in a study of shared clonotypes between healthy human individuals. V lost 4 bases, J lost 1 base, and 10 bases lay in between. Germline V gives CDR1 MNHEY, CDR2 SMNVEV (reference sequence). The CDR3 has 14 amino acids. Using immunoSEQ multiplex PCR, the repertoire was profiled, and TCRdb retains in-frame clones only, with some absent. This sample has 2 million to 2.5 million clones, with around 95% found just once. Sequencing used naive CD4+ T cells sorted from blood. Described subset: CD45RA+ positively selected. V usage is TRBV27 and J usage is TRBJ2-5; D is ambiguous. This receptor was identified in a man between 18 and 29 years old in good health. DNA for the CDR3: TGTGCCAGCAGTTCTATTCCCTCCCAAGAGACCCAGTACTTC. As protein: CASSSIPSQETQYF.